This T cell receptor (beta chain) was identified in a study of CXCR3-negative and CXCR3-positive naive CD8 T cells. General study points: Naive cells that were CXCR3-positive had more hydrophobic TRB CDR3s (compared with CXCR3-negative naive cells). In both naive subsets diversity was comparably high, whereas memory CD8+ cells showed much lower diversity.

The V gene's germline CDR1 is SQVTM and CDR2 ANQGSEA. This CDR3 region has 13 residues. 5' RACE that incorporated UMI labels was used to prepare the TRB cDNA libraries. Reanalyzing the 5' RACE reads, TCRdb keeps one entry per CDR3 protein, without DNA. The sample holds around 80,000 distinct CDR3 sequences. Remarks on this clonotype: Antigen specificity is unknown.

The sample taken for sequencing was naive CXCR3+ CD8+ T cells from blood. The subset here: CD45RO-CCR7+CD27+CD95- naive CD8+ T cells expressing CXCR3 (TNR3+). The chain has TRBV29-1 and TRBJ2-1; TCRdb lists TRBD1, though no DNA is available to test this call. The TCR originated in a human donor in good health. Some clones in this sample may be carry-over from other donors' samples. This CDR3 is CSVGSGNENEQFF.